These 28 T cell receptor beta chains share one sample of origin, sequenced in a study of blood T cell repertoires in COVID-19. TCRdb keeps only in-frame clones here, not all; method: immunoSEQ multiplex PCR. The profile shows 150,000 to 200,000 clones, roughly nine tenths of them singletons. Sequencing used peripheral blood. The receptors originated from a woman in her 70s with acute or convalescent COVID-19.

This sequence joins TRBV10-3 and TRBJ2-3; 7 bases match TRBD2. J lost 0 bases, V lost 6 bases, and 9 bases had no gene match. Germline lookup yields CDR1 ENHRY and CDR2 SYGVKD. The CDR3 loop spans 16 amino acids. The CDR3 region has the DNA TGTGCCATCAGCCCCGGGGCTAGCGGAAGCACAGATACGCAGTATTTT. It yields the protein CAISPGASGSTDTQYF.

The chain combines TRBV4-3 with TRBJ1-6, with TRBD1 as a possible D gene (6 bases). The ends were cut back, 5 bases at V and 10 bases at J, with 12 bases in the middle. Germline V gives CDR1 LGHNA, CDR2 YSLEER. CDR3 size: 13 residues. DNA for the CDR3: TGCGCCAGCAGCTTGGACAGCTGGTCACCCCTCCACTTT. It yields the protein CASSLDSWSPLHF.

The V and J genes are TRBV10-3 and TRBJ1-5; no definite D call. V dropped 3 bases and J dropped 7 bases, with 10 bases sitting between them. There are 13 residues in the CDR3. Germline V gene lookup returns CDR1 ENHRY and CDR2 SYGVKD. The CDR3 sequence: CAISDRTRQPQHF. The CDR3 DNA reads as TGTGCCATCAGTGACAGGACTCGACAGCCCCAGCATTTT.

This chain joins TRBV30 and TRBJ1-1; D possibly corresponds to TRBD1 (5 bases). The CDR3 totals 11 residues. CDR1 and CDR2 from the germline V gene are GTSNPN and SVGIG (reference sequence). The DNA of the CDR3 is TGTACCGGGACCAAGAACACTGAAGCTTTCTTT. It yields the protein CTGTKNTEAFF.

This clone was found a few times. This chain links TRBV7-2 with TRBJ2-2, with a possible D match to TRBD2 (6 bases). CDR1 is SGHTA and CDR2 is FQGNSA in the germline V gene. CDR3 length: 14 amino acids. V lost 2 bases and J 4 bases, leaving 8 bases between the germline ends. This chain's CDR3 is CASSLNGGTGELFF. In DNA, the CDR3 is TGTGCCAGCAGCTTAAACGGGGGCACCGGGGAGCTGTTTTTT.

A single count supports this clone. This sequence joins TRBV5-6 and TRBJ2-3; D remains ambiguous. Germline V lookup: CDR1 SGHDT, CDR2 YYEEEE. Trimming removed 4 bases from V and 0 bases from J, with 6 bases in between. CDR3 size: 13 residues. Here the CDR3 DNA reads TGTGCCAGCAGCCTCGGTAGCACAGATACGCAGTATTTT. Protein: CASSLGSTDTQYF.

V usage is TRBV28 and J usage is TRBJ1-5; 11 bases fit TRBD1. There are 15 residues in the CDR3. V trimming: 5 bases; J trimming: 5 bases; junction bases outside the gene matches: 5. Germline CDR1 and CDR2: MDHEN and SYDVKM. Written as DNA, the CDR3 is TGTGCCAGCAGTCCGGGACAGGGGGTGTATCAGCCCCAGCATTTT. Translation: CASSPGQGVYQPQHF. The full variable domain, in which reference TRBV28 and TRBJ1-5 provide the parts outside the CDR3, is DVKVTQSSRYLVKRTGEKVFLECVQDMDHENMFWYRQDPGLGLRLIYFSYDVKMKEKGDIPEGYSVSREKKERFSLILESASTNQTSMYLCASSPGQGVYQPQHFGDGTRLSIL.

This chain joins TRBV12-3 or TRBV12-4 and TRBJ2-7, with a weak D call TRBD1 (5 bases). The CDR3 runs 12 residues. V lost 5 bases, J lost 6 bases, and 11 bases lay in between. CDR3 sequence reads: CASSPQGGEQYF. The CDR3 nucleotides are TGTGCCAGCAGTCCTCAGGGTGGCGAGCAGTACTTC.

V is TRBV4-3 and J is TRBJ1-1, with 7 bases identical to TRBD1. The CDR3 totals 14 residues. The trim removed 4 bases at V and 3 bases at J, leaving 5 bases unmatched. Germline CDR1 is LGHNA and CDR2 is YSLEER. The CDR3 loop reads CASSPQTGYTEAFF. CDR3 sequence (DNA): TGCGCCAGCAGCCCTCAGACAGGGTACACTGAAGCTTTCTTT.

The genes are TRBV6-9 and TRBJ2-1; TRBD1 is a possible D gene (5 bases). The germline V and J ends were trimmed by 5 bases and 0 bases, with 17 bases remaining between them. CDR1 is MNHGY and CDR2 is SVAAGI in the germline V gene. This CDR3 contains 17 residues. This CDR3 is CASSPGPPTGSYNEQFF. The CDR3 DNA follows: TGTGCCAGCAGTCCTGGACCTCCCACAGGCTCCTACAATGAGCAGTTCTTC.

The rearrangement links TRBV5-6 to TRBJ1-5; D gene unclear. Germline-derived CDR1 and CDR2 are SGHDT and YYEEEE. The CDR3 spans 15 residues. Trimming took 0 bases from V and 0 from J, leaving 7 bases between them. CDR3 nucleotides: TGTGCCAGCAGCTTGGGGCCGCATAGCAATCAGCCCCAGCATTTT. The encoded protein is CASSLGPHSNQPQHF.

The gene calls are TRBV19 and TRBJ1-4, with D uncertain. The ends were cut back, 7 bases at V and 8 bases at J, with 14 bases in the middle. Germline V CDR1 and CDR2: LNHDA, SQIVND (reference sequence). The CDR3 covers 13 residues. The CDR3 bases are TGTGCCAGTACACAAGGAGTAGGAGAAAAACTGTTTTTT. It codes for CASTQGVGEKLFF.

V gene TRBV4-1 combines with J gene TRBJ1-1; perhaps TRBD1 as D (5 bases). V lost 4 bases, J lost 3 bases, and 12 bases lay in between. This CDR3 comprises 14 residues. From germline, CDR1 is MGHRA and CDR2 YSYEKL. CDR3 bases: TGCGCCAGCAGCCTCGCCGGGGGGGACACTGAAGCTTTCTTT. Encoded protein: CASSLAGGDTEAFF.

This clone was observed a single time. The chain has TRBV5-4 and TRBJ2-7, with a weak D call TRBD1 (6 bases). V lost 4 bases and J 5 bases, leaving 19 bases between the germline ends. The CDR3 spans 15 residues. The germline CDR1 and CDR2 sequences are SGHNT and YYREEE (reference sequence). The CDR3 region has the DNA TGTGCCAGCAGCAAATCCCTAACTGGACAGAACGAGCAGTACTTC. Translation gives CASSKSLTGQNEQYF.

J is TRBJ1-2 and V is TRBV9; D remains ambiguous. The CDR3 loop spans 17 amino acids. From germline, CDR1 is SGDLS and CDR2 YYNGEE. V was shortened by 4 bases and J by 7 bases, with 26 bases between the two germline ends. CDR3: CASSLSSSPLGSGGYTF. The CDR3 DNA sequence: TGTGCCAGCAGCCTTTCGAGTAGCCCCTTAGGTTCCGGTGGCTACACCTTC.

V and J are TRBV28 and TRBJ2-7; D gene unclear. Deletions cut 2 bases from V and 1 base from J, with 3 bases between. The CDR3 extends over 12 amino acids. Germline V lookup: CDR1 MDHEN, CDR2 SYDVKM. The CDR3 DNA reads TGTGCCAGCAGTTTAGAGTCCTACGAGCAGTACTTC. The encoded protein is CASSLESYEQYF.

CDR3: CSVADSQINEKLFF. The CDR3 nucleotides are TGCAGCGTCGCCGACAGCCAGATTAATGAAAAACTGTTTTTT. J is TRBJ1-4 and V is TRBV29-1; possible D gene TRBD1, 5 bases. The CDR3 spans 14 residues. Trimming removed 6 bases from V and 4 bases from J, with 15 bases in between. Germline V CDR1 and CDR2: SQVTM, ANQGSEA.

This chain joins TRBV4-2 and TRBJ1-1, with 11 bases aligning to TRBD1. The CDR3 length is 17 residues. The germline V gene encodes CDR1 LGHNA and CDR2 YNFKEQ. The J segment lost 4 bases and the V segment lost 1 base, leaving 8 bases of the junction unmatched. CDR3 region: CASSQGPSGTGGTEAFF. CDR3 DNA: TGTGCCAGCAGCCAAGGCCCTTCCGGGACAGGGGGCACTGAAGCTTTCTTT.

The V and J genes are TRBV7-7 and TRBJ1-2; 9 positions match TRBD1. Trimming at V came to 1 base and at J to 4 bases, leaving 13 bases not matched to a gene. Germline values: CDR1 SSHAT, CDR2 FNYEAQ (reference sequence). The CDR3 is 18 amino acids. This chain's CDR3 is CASSLDGGIRDRAYGYTF. The CDR3 coding sequence is TGTGCCAGCAGCTTAGATGGGGGGATCCGGGACAGGGCCTATGGCTACACCTTC.

The V gene is TRBV27, the J gene TRBJ2-3; D unclear. Germline-derived CDR1 and CDR2 are MNHEY and SMNVEV (reference sequence). Trimming cost V 4 bases and J 2 bases, with 13 bases left between them. CDR3 length: 15 amino acids. The CDR3 here is CASSSIPENTDTQYF. The CDR3, as DNA: TGTGCCAGCAGTTCTATTCCCGAAAACACAGATACGCAGTATTTT.

The chain links TRBV9 to TRBJ1-1; tentative D call: TRBD1 (5 bases). The CDR3 loop spans 13 amino acids. The V gene lost 0 bases and the J gene lost 5 bases, with 8 bases spanning the gap. Germline loops: CDR1 SGDLS, CDR2 YYNGEE. CDR3 coding DNA: TGTGCCAGCAGCGTAGCGGGGGAGACTGAAGCTTTCTTT. This encodes CASSVAGETEAFF.

This clone was picked up a small number of times. V and J are TRBV6-2 or TRBV6-3 and TRBJ1-5; the D gene is possibly TRBD1 (5 bases). This CDR3 has 15 amino acids. Trimming cost V 5 bases and J 2 bases, with 13 bases left between them. Germline V gene data show CDR1 as MNHEY and CDR2 as SVGEGT. CDR3 coding DNA: TGTGCCAGCAGTCTCCGCAGGGAGGGCAATCAGCCCCAGCATTTT. Translation gives CASSLRREGNQPQHF.

The J gene is TRBJ2-2, the V gene TRBV24-1, with 9 bases identical to TRBD2. This CDR3 region has 16 residues. The germline CDR1 and CDR2 sequences are KGHDR and SFDVKD. V was pared by 6 bases and J by 4 bases, with 8 bases of the junction left unmatched. The CDR3 sequence: CATSNQLAGPTGELFF. CDR3 nucleotides: TGTGCCACCAGTAACCAACTAGCGGGTCCCACCGGGGAGCTGTTTTTT.

The chain recombines TRBV5-1 with TRBJ1-6, with 9 bases that match TRBD1. The CDR3 runs 16 residues. From germline, CDR1 is SGHRS and CDR2 YFSETQ. V lost 4 bases to trimming and J lost 7 bases; unmatched junction nucleotides: 9. CDR3 residues: CASSPRTGAINSPLHF. Written as DNA, the CDR3 is TGCGCCAGCAGCCCCCGGACAGGGGCCATAAATTCACCCCTCCACTTT.

This rearrangement joins TRBV7-9 to TRBJ1-4; 10 bases are shared with TRBD1. CDR1 is SEHNR, CDR2 FQNEAQ, per germline (reference sequence). CDR3 length equals 14 residues. Losses at the gene ends were 3 bases for V and 7 bases for J; bases not matched to a gene: 2. The CDR3: CASSFGQGGEKLFF. CDR3 DNA sequence: TGTGCCAGCAGCTTTGGACAGGGGGGTGAAAAACTGTTTTTT.

The chain joins TRBV5-1 to TRBJ1-2; the D is unclear. This CDR3 is 13 amino acids long. Trimming stripped 0 bases from V and 3 bases from J, with 6 bases between. Germline CDR1 and CDR2: SGHRS and YFSETQ. The CDR3 loop reads CASSLDIYYGYTF. CDR3 nucleotides: TGCGCCAGCAGCTTGGACATTTACTATGGCTACACCTTC.

The chain is built from TRBV7-2 and TRBJ2-5; TRBD2 aligns across 10 bases. Germline V gives CDR1 SGHTA, CDR2 FQGNSA. The CDR3 extends over 16 amino acids. V lost 2 bases and J lost 1; bases outside the gene matches: 4. In DNA, the CDR3 is TGTGCCAGCAGCTTATCAGCGGGAGGGACCCAAGAGACCCAGTACTTC. Translating it yields CASSLSAGGTQETQYF.

The gene calls are TRBV14 and TRBJ2-5; 10 bases match TRBD1. The CDR3 runs 16 residues. CDR1 and CDR2 from the germline V gene are SGHDN and FVKESK. Trimming cost V 7 bases and J 5 bases; bases outside gene matches: 13. CDR3 nucleotides: TGTGCCAGCAACGGAGCGGGGACAGGGGTCGGGGAGACCCAGTACTTC. Translating it yields CASNGAGTGVGETQYF.